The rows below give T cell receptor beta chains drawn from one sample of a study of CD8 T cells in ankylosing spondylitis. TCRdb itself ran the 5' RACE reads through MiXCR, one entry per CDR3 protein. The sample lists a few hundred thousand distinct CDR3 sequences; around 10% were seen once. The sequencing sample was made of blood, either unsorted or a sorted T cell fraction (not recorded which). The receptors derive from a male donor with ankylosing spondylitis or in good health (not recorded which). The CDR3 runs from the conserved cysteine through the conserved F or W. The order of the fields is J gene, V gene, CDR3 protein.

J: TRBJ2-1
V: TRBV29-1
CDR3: CSAGTSGNDEQFF

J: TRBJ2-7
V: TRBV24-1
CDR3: CATSDRLLTASYEQYF

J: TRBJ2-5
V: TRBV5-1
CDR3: CASSFPGARAKETQYF

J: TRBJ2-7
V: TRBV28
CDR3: CASSTRLAGPSYEQYF

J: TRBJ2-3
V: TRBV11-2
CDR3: CASSHNAGGTDTQYF

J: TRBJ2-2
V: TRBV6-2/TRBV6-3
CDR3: CASRQRGDTGELFF

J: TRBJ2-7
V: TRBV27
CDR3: CASSLSSDGSYEQYF

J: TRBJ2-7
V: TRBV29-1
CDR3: CSVERSPGAEQYF

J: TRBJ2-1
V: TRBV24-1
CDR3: CATSDLGSSGSYNEQFF

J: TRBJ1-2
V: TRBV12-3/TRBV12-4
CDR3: CASSLVVSGGYTF